What follows describes a single T cell receptor beta chain. Next came a second PCR, run for about 6 to 11 cycles, which used a sample-barcoded 5' primer along with a J-beta primer mix. MiXCR was run by TCRdb on the 5' RACE reads, yielding one entry per CDR3 protein. This table holds about 1.6 million distinct CDR3 sequences, almost 35% found once. The data stem from a study of blood T cells in healthy people across ages. With 4 bases clipped from V and 7 bases from J, the junction kept 12 bases outside the gene matches. The length of the CDR3 is 15 residues. The V gene's germline CDR1 is SGHRS and CDR2 YFSETQ. PBMCs numbering at least 6 million were isolated per sample.

The sample consisted of blood. The origin of this receptor is a woman aged 30 to 39 in good health. The chain recombines TRBV5-1 with TRBJ2-7; 9 bases agree with TRBD2. The CDR3 coding sequence is TGCGCCAGCAGCATTCTTAGCGGGAGTTTGGGTGAGCAGTACTTC. Amino acids: CASSILSGSLGEQYF. Full variable domain (missing parts from reference TRBV5-1 and TRBJ2-7): KAGVTQTPRYLIKTRGQQVTLSCSPISGHRSVSWYQQTPGQGLQFLFEYFSETQRNKGNFPGRFSGRQFSNSRSEMNVSTLELGDSALYLCASSILSGSLGEQYFGPGTRLTVT.